The table lists the clone carrying this T cell receptor (beta chain) with a few counts. Its cognate antigen is unknown. Stated time point: pre-sensitization, week 0. The treatment is: therapeutic diphenylcyclopropenone sensitization with weekly scalp DPC. The data were obtained in a study of human T cells and chemical hapten exposure. Study overall: All patients underwent weekly scalp dosing with diphenylcyclopropenone for the full approximately 25-week study. Per-sample variation in TCR yield stemmed mainly from small pooled library volume differences. Findings and caveats of the study: TCRs at a frequency above 1 in 1000 stayed unchanged with DPC sensitization.

TCRdb reanalysed the RACE reads using MiXCR and keeps one entry per CDR3 protein. The sample contains about 180,000 distinct CDR3 sequences, nearly 30% of which appear only once. The CDR3 is made up of 16 amino acids. The germline V gene has CDR1 SGDLS and CDR2 YYNGEE. V lost 0 bases and J lost 6; bases outside the gene matches: 4. Sequencing used whole blood, obtained in connection with sensitization to the hapten diphenylcyclopropenone (DPC). The sequence derives from a woman in her twenties or thirties with alopecia areata. Some clones in this sample may be carry-over from other donors' samples. This chain connects TRBV9 to TRBJ2-1, with TRBD2 matching 12 bases. CDR3 nucleotides: TGTGCCAGCAGCGTAGGCCCTAGCGGGGGGGCCAATGAGCAGTTCTTC. Protein sequence: CASSVGPSGGANEQFF.